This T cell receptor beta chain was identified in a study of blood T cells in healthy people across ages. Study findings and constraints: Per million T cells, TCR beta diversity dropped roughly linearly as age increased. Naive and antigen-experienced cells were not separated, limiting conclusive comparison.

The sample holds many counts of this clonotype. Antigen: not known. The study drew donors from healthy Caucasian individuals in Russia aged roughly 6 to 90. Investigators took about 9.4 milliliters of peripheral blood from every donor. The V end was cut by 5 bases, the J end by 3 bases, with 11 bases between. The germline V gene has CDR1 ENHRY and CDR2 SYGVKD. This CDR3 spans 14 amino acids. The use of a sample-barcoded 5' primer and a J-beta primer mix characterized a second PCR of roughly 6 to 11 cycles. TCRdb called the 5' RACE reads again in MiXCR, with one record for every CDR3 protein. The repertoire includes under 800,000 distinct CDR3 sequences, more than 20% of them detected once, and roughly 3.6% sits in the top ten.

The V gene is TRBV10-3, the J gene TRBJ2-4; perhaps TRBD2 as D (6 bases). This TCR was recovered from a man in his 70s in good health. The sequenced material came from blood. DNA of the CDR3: TGTGCCATCAGTTTCCAGGGAGGCAAAAACATTCAGTACTTC. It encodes CAISFQGGKNIQYF.